These T cell receptor beta chains were read from a single sample in a study of shared T cell receptors in the human thymus. TCRdb's copy holds only in-frame clones and misses some; the assay was immunoSEQ multiplex PCR. The data hold hundreds of thousands of clones, with roughly 94% observed a single time. The sequencing input was thymocytes. The receptors were sampled from a human donor. The CDR3 runs from the conserved cysteine through the conserved F or W. Fields, in order: clone size, D gene, J gene, V gene, CDR3 DNA, CDR3 protein. The D gene is left open where the match is weak. A row's size may be missing; if present it is once, few, many or a size class.

>.|.|TRBJ1-4|TRBV5-1
TGCGCCAGCAGCTTGGCGACCCGCCCTAATGAAAAACTGTTTTTT
CASSLATRPNEKLFF
>.|TRBD2|TRBJ2-7|TRBV28
TGTGCCAGCAGTTTAGGGGCAGCACTAGCGGATGGCGAGCAGTACTTC
CASSLGAALADGEQYF
>.|.|TRBJ2-7|TRBV2
TGTGCCAGCAGTGAAGCCCGAGGCAACGTCTCCTACGAGCAGTACTTC
CASSEARGNVSYEQYF
>.|.|TRBJ2-3|TRBV2
TGTGCCAGTCACCCCACGGTGGTGGGAGCGGATACGCAGTATTTT
CASHPTVVGADTQYF
>.|.|TRBJ2-3|TRBV9
TGTGCCAGCAGCGTAGTGGACCCTCGAGGCACAGATACGCAGTATTTT
CASSVVDPRGTDTQYF
>.|.|TRBJ1-5|TRBV5-8
TGTGCCAGCAGCTTGGTTACAGGCGTCTGGGGCAATCAGCCCCAGCATTTT
CASSLVTGVWGNQPQHF
>.|.|TRBJ1-1|TRBV28
TGTGCCAGCAGTCCGACCCGGACTGAAGCTTTCTTT
CASSPTRTEAFF
>.|TRBD2|TRBJ2-7|TRBV28
TGTGCCAGCAGCAAAGGGATCTGGACTAGCGGACGCGGCGAGCAGTACTTC
CASSKGIWTSGRGEQYF
>.|.|TRBJ1-1|TRBV4-2
TGTGCCAGCAGCCCAAGGGGAGGCACTGAAGCTTTCTTT
CASSPRGGTEAFF
>.|TRBD2|TRBJ2-1|TRBV28
TGTGCCAGCAGTTTACTTTTCCCGACTAGCGGTACCTCCTCCTACAATGAGCAGTTCTTC
CASSLLFPTSGTSSYNEQFF
>.|TRBD1|TRBJ1-2|TRBV27
TGTGCCAGCGCCCCACGACAGGGGACTAGCTACACCTTC
CASAPRQGTSYTF
>.|.|TRBJ1-4|TRBV5-1
TGCGCCAGCCGTCCTTCCAGGGGATCTAATGAAAAACTGTTTTTT
CASRPSRGSNEKLFF
>.|.|TRBJ2-1|TRBV7-9
TGTGCCAGCAGCTTAACGGGATTTGGGCACAATGAGCAGTTCTTC
CASSLTGFGHNEQFF
>.|TRBD1|TRBJ2-7|TRBV4-1
TGCGCCAGCAGCCAAGAGTCTCAGGGGGCCACCTACGAGCAGTACTTC
CASSQESQGATYEQYF
>.|.|TRBJ1-5|TRBV15
TGTGCCACCAGCAGAGATTGGGGGCAGGCATGGAATAGCAATCAGCCCCAGCATTTT
CATSRDWGQAWNSNQPQHF
>.|TRBD2|TRBJ2-2|TRBV9
TGTGCCAGCAGCCCTACCTCGACTAGCAGATACACCGGGGAGCTGTTTTTT
CASSPTSTSRYTGELFF
>.|.|TRBJ2-2|TRBV7-3
TGTGCCAGCAGTCAAAGGACCCGAGGTAGCGTCGGGGAGCTGTTTTTT
CASSQRTRGSVGELFF
>.|.|TRBJ2-7|TRBV7-2
TGTGCCAGCAGCTTAGTAGTAATAGCGGAGGGATCGGGGCCCTACGAGCAGTACTTC
CASSLVVIAEGSGPYEQYF
>once|TRBD1|TRBJ1-1|TRBV28
TGTGCCAGCCAACTGACAGGGGGCACTGAAGCTTTCTTT
CASQLTGGTEAFF
>.|.|TRBJ2-1|TRBV6-5
TGTGCCAGCAGTTACGATGTCACAGGGAGGTGGGATGAGCAGTTCTTC
CASSYDVTGRWDEQFF
>.|.|TRBJ2-3|TRBV7-2
TGTGCCAGCGAGGATTGGGCGCTTCGTTCTAGCACAGATACGCAGTATTTT
CASEDWALRSSTDTQYF
>.|TRBD1|TRBJ2-7|TRBV6-1
TGTGCCAGCAGTGAAGCGCTTCGGGCAGGGGGCCTCTACGAGCAGTACTTC
CASSEALRAGGLYEQYF
>.|TRBD1|TRBJ2-7|TRBV7-2
TGTGCCAGCAGCAAAGGGGGCAGTTCCTACGAGCAGTACTTC
CASSKGGSSYEQYF
>once|TRBD1|TRBJ2-5|TRBV15
TGTGCCACCAGCGGCAGGGGGATCGGGCAAGAGACCCAGTACTTC
CATSGRGIGQETQYF
>once|.|TRBJ2-1|TRBV25-1
TGTGCCAGCAGTGATAACAGGGAAAGGTACAATGAGCAGTTCTTC
CASSDNRERYNEQFF
>.|TRBD1|TRBJ1-3|TRBV5-1
TGCGCCAGCAGCTTGGCTGGACAGGGACCCTCTGGAAACACCATATATTTT
CASSLAGQGPSGNTIYF
>.|.|TRBJ2-6|TRBV2
TGTGCCAGCAGTGGTCACAGGGCTGGGGCCAACGTCCTGACTTTC
CASSGHRAGANVLTF
>.|.|TRBJ2-5|TRBV19
TGTGCCAGCCGGTCGGCGGGTGGAGAGACCCAGTACTTC
CASRSAGGETQYF
>.|.|TRBJ2-1|TRBV27
TGTGCCAGCACCGAGGTTGTGGGGGGTTGGAATGAGCAGTTCTTC
CASTEVVGGWNEQFF
>.|TRBD2|TRBJ2-7|TRBV19
TGTGCCAGTAGTAAACTAGCGGGAGGGCCCCACGAGCAGTACTTC
CASSKLAGGPHEQYF
>.|TRBD2|TRBJ2-7|TRBV4-1
TGCGCCAGCAGCCAAGGTGGACTAGCCGACTACGAGCAGTACTTC
CASSQGGLADYEQYF
>once|TRBD1|TRBJ2-3|TRBV2
TGTGCCAGCAGTGAAGTACAGGGGTCGAAAGATACGCAGTATTTT
CASSEVQGSKDTQYF
>.|.|TRBJ2-7|TRBV14
TGTGCCAGCAGCCCAGAAGACCGTCGCCACTACGAGCAGTACTTC
CASSPEDRRHYEQYF
>.|.|TRBJ2-7|TRBV4-2
TGTGCCAGCAGCCAAGATCAGGGGCTCGAGCAGTACTTC
CASSQDQGLEQYF
>.|.|TRBJ2-7|TRBV29-1
TGCAGCGCCTTAAACGACAACCAAGACCACGAGCAGTACTTC
CSALNDNQDHEQYF
>.|TRBD1|TRBJ2-7|TRBV6-6
TGTGCCAGCAGTTACGCAGGGGGCTACGAGCAGTACTTC
CASSYAGGYEQYF
>once|.|TRBJ1-2|TRBV27
TGTGCCAGCAGTTTATCACCGGGGTCGGGCTATGGCTACACCTTC
CASSLSPGSGYGYTF
>.|TRBD2|TRBJ2-3|TRBV7-8
TGTGCCAGCAGCTCGATAAGGGCTAGCGGGATGACAGATACGCAGTATTTT
CASSSIRASGMTDTQYF
>few|.|TRBJ2-3|TRBV7-9
TGTGCCAGCAGCCCGGTGGGGGTCTCGATTGAGATGGCGCAGTATTTT
CASSPVGVSIEMAQYF
>once|.|TRBJ2-3|TRBV4-1
TGCGCCAGCAGCCATTCCGGAGGGGGGGAGGGGATCACAGATACGCAGTATTTT
CASSHSGGGEGITDTQYF
>.|TRBD2|TRBJ2-3|TRBV28
TGTGCCAGCAGTTTATTTCGGGCTAGCGGGAGCCTCCCAGGATTCCCCTTTTTT
CASSLFRASGSLPGFPFF
>.|.|TRBJ2-1|TRBV5-1
TGCGCCAGCAGCTTGGCTGGCCCGAGCTCCTACAATGAGCAGTTCTTC
CASSLAGPSSYNEQFF
>.|.|TRBJ1-5|TRBV7-9
TGTGCCAGCAGCCCCCTGGACTCAGGGGGCAATCAGCCCCAGCATTTT
CASSPLDSGGNQPQHF
>.|TRBD2|TRBJ2-5|TRBV5-1
TGCGCCAGCAGCTTGTGCTCGACTAGCGGGGTCCAAGAGACCCAGTACTTC
CASSLCSTSGVQETQYF
>.|.|TRBJ2-7|TRBV25-1
TGTGCCAGCAGTCCCGCGGGGGCAGACGAGCAGTACTTC
CASSPAGADEQYF
>.|.|TRBJ2-1|TRBV7-2
TGTGCCAGCAGCCCCGCCAAGTATTGCTCCTACAATGAGCAGTTCTTC
CASSPAKYCSYNEQFF
>once|TRBD2|TRBJ2-3|TRBV4-2
TGTGCCAGCAGCCAAGCTCGACTAGCGGCGACAGATACGCAGTATTTT
CASSQARLAATDTQYF
>.|TRBD1|TRBJ2-2|TRBV6-1
TGTGCCAGCAGCCAGACAGGGATCTACACCGGGGAGCTGTTTTTT
CASSQTGIYTGELFF
>once|.|TRBJ2-1|TRBV5-1
TGCGCCAGCAGCCCACCGTTGTTGTCCAATTACAATGAGCAGTTCTTC
CASSPPLLSNYNEQFF
>.|.|TRBJ1-6|TRBV15
TGTGCCACCGAGGCCGCTAGCTCCTATAATTCACCCCTCCACTTT
CATEAASSYNSPLHF
>.|TRBD1|TRBJ2-3|TRBV27
TGTGCCAGCACTAAACAGGGGCGTCGCACAGATACGCAGTATTTT
CASTKQGRRTDTQYF
>.|.|TRBJ2-7|TRBV27
TGTGCCAGCAGTCCGGACCTCCAGGAAAACGAGCAGTACTTC
CASSPDLQENEQYF
>.|TRBD2|TRBJ2-3|TRBV28
TGTGCCAGCAGTCCCATCAAGCGGGACTCCCACACAGATACGCAGTATTTT
CASSPIKRDSHTDTQYF
>.|.|TRBJ1-2|TRBV2
TGTGCCAGGGGGAGGGCAGGGGAGTATGGCTACACCTTC
CARGRAGEYGYTF
>.|.|TRBJ2-1|TRBV5-6
TGTGCCAGCAGCTGGGGGAGCGAGGGCAATGAGCAGTTCTTC
CASSWGSEGNEQFF